This entry lists 19 T cell receptor beta chains sequenced from one sample in a study of blood T cell repertoires in COVID-19. Assay used: immunoSEQ multiplex PCR; TCRdb lists only in-frame clones, some missing. The sample has approximately 210,000 clones; about 90% are singletons. The sequenced sample consisted of peripheral blood. These receptors were taken from a man aged 40-55 years with active or convalescent COVID-19.

This clone has only one observation. This sample includes further DNA sequences coding for the same CDR3. The chain recombines TRBV5-1 with TRBJ1-1; TRBD1 matches at 8 bases. Germline loops: CDR1 SGHRS, CDR2 YFSETQ. The V gene end was trimmed by 0 bases and the J gene end by 5 bases; junction bases not matched to a gene: 3. The CDR3 loop spans 14 amino acids. The CDR3 region is CASSLDRGDTEAFF. CDR3 DNA: TGCGCCAGCAGCTTGGACAGGGGGGATACTGAAGCTTTCTTT.

This clone was detected a few times. The gene calls are TRBV25-1 and TRBJ2-5; 7 positions match TRBD1. The V segment lost 3 bases and the J segment 1 base; nucleotides outside the gene matches: 8. The CDR3 covers 16 residues. From germline, CDR1 is MGHDK and CDR2 SYGVNS. This CDR3 reads CASSDPSRGPQETQYF. CDR3 bases: TGTGCCAGCAGTGACCCTTCGAGGGGGCCCCAAGAGACCCAGTACTTC.

The chain couples TRBV7-9 to TRBJ1-2; 12 bases agree with TRBD1. The CDR3 loop spans 14 amino acids. Germline V gives CDR1 SEHNR, CDR2 FQNEAQ (reference sequence). J was trimmed by 7 bases and V by 3 bases; bases with no gene match: 3. The CDR3 loop is CASSFGTGGSGYTF. For the CDR3, the DNA is TGTGCCAGCAGCTTCGGGACAGGGGGCTCTGGCTACACCTTC.

This sequence joins TRBV13 and TRBJ1-2; D unclear. Trimming removed 0 bases from V and 6 bases from J, with 5 bases in between. Germline V gene data show CDR1 as PRHDT and CDR2 as FYEKMQ (reference sequence). This CDR3 is built from 12 residues. The CDR3 protein is CASSLGADGYTF. In DNA form, the CDR3 reads TGTGCCAGCAGCTTAGGCGCGGATGGCTACACCTTC.

The chain recombines TRBV9 with TRBJ1-2; D call uncertain. The CDR3 covers 13 residues. Germline CDR1 reads SGDLS; CDR2 reads YYNGEE. Trimming shortened V by 0 bases and J by 6 bases, and 9 bases separated the two germline ends. The DNA of the CDR3 is TGTGCCAGCAGCGTAGTAGAGGGTCATGGCTACACCTTC. Translating it yields CASSVVEGHGYTF.

This chain connects TRBV5-4 to TRBJ2-7, with 11 bases identical to TRBD2. The CDR3 has 16 residues. From germline, CDR1 is SGHNT and CDR2 YYREEE (reference sequence). V gave up 4 bases and J gave up 3 bases; unmatched junction bases: 9. The CDR3 DNA follows: TGTGCCAGCAGCCTTTCCGGGACTAGCGGATACTACGAGCAGTACTTC. Its translation: CASSLSGTSGYYEQYF.

V gene TRBV2 combines with J gene TRBJ2-7, with D possibly being TRBD1 (6 bases). The V and J ends lost 5 bases and 6 bases respectively, with 14 bases between them. This CDR3 contains 13 residues. Germline V gene sequence: CDR1 SNHLY, CDR2 FYNNEI. The DNA of the CDR3 is TGTGCCAGCAGTCCATACAGGGAAGCCGAGCAGTACTTC. It translates to CASSPYREAEQYF.

The chain joins TRBV6-5 to TRBJ1-1, with 7 bases lining up with TRBD1. The length of the CDR3 is 15 residues. CDR1 MNHEY and CDR2 SVGAGI come from the germline V gene. J lost 2 bases, V lost 5 bases, and 8 bases had no gene match. The CDR3 DNA sequence: TGTGCCAGCAGTCCGGGACAGCTCAGAAACACTGAAGCTTTCTTT. It codes for CASSPGQLRNTEAFF.

The rearrangement uses TRBV5-4 and TRBJ2-7, with 9 positions matching TRBD2. This CDR3 comprises 14 residues. After removal of 4 bases from V and 1 base from J, the junction contained 3 bases not matched to a gene. CDR1 and CDR2 from the germline V gene are SGHNT and YYREEE (reference sequence). The CDR3 nucleotides are TGTGCCAGCAGCCAGGGACTAGCTTCCTACGAGCAGTACTTC. The encoded protein is CASSQGLASYEQYF.

This rearrangement joins TRBV9 to TRBJ1-4; the D gene is possibly TRBD1 (6 bases). Trimming shortened V by 4 bases and J by 0 bases, and 10 bases separated the two germline ends. Germline V gene sequence: CDR1 SGDLS, CDR2 YYNGEE. The CDR3 runs to 15 residues. The CDR3 DNA sequence: TGTGCCAGCAGCCGACAGGTTGCAACTAATGAAAAACTGTTTTTT. This sequence encodes CASSRQVATNEKLFF.

The chain recombines TRBV5-1 with TRBJ1-2, with D hard to call. Germline V gives CDR1 SGHRS, CDR2 YFSETQ. The CDR3 runs 14 residues. V was shortened by 0 bases and J by 0 bases, with 6 bases between the two germline ends. The CDR3 protein is CASSLEQTNYGYTF. The CDR3 DNA reads as TGCGCCAGCAGCTTGGAACAGACTAACTATGGCTACACCTTC.

The chain couples TRBV20-1 to TRBJ2-7; D may be TRBD1 (5 bases). V shed 3 bases and J shed 5 bases, with 11 bases lying between them. The germline CDR1 and CDR2 sequences are DFQATT and SNEGSKA (reference sequence). This CDR3 is 12 amino acids long. DNA for the CDR3: TGCAGTGCTAGTGGCAGGGCCCACGAGCAGTACTTC. Its protein product is CSASGRAHEQYF.

This chain uses TRBV7-6 with TRBJ1-6, with D perhaps TRBD1 (6 bases). The CDR3 is made up of 18 amino acids. Germline V gives CDR1 SGHVS, CDR2 FNYEAQ. The V gene lost 2 bases and the J gene lost 0 bases, with 14 bases spanning the gap. CDR3 nucleotide sequence: TGTGCCAGCAGCTTAAAAGCAGGGGTTGCCTCCTATAATTCACCCCTCCACTTT. As protein: CASSLKAGVASYNSPLHF.

The rearrangement uses TRBV6-6 and TRBJ2-6, with 7 positions matching TRBD1. Trimming took 5 bases from V and 1 from J; bases not matched to a gene: 11. This CDR3 comprises 18 residues. Germline V gene sequence: CDR1 MNHNY, CDR2 SVGAGI (reference sequence). The CDR3 coding sequence is TGTGCCAGCAGTCAGACAGGGTTTAGTTTATCTGGGGCCAACGTCCTGACTTTC. It codes for CASSQTGFSLSGANVLTF.

The chain carries TRBV5-1 and TRBJ1-2; 11 nucleotides agree with TRBD1. Germline assignment: CDR1 SGHRS and CDR2 YFSETQ. The CDR3 has 17 amino acids. Trimming cost V 0 bases and J 6 bases; bases outside gene matches: 10. In DNA form, the CDR3 reads TGCGCCAGCAGCTTGGCCCCCGGGACAGGGGGTCTAAATGGCTACACCTTC. It codes for CASSLAPGTGGLNGYTF.

The chain carries TRBV28 and TRBJ2-1, with D possibly being TRBD2 (6 bases). The germline V gene has CDR1 MDHEN and CDR2 SYDVKM. V was cut by 3 bases and J by 0 bases, with 12 bases left in between. CDR3 size: 16 residues. This CDR3 reads CASSFSRGSSYNEQFF. The DNA of the CDR3 is TGTGCCAGCAGTTTTTCCCGGGGGAGCTCCTACAATGAGCAGTTCTTC.

The chain links TRBV5-5 to TRBJ2-5, with 7 bases identical to TRBD2. Germline CDR1 and CDR2: SGHKS and YYEKEE (reference sequence). The CDR3 contains 14 residues. V trimming: 1 base; J trimming: 5 bases; junction bases outside the gene matches: 5. The CDR3, as DNA: TGTGCCAGCAGCTTGAGACTAGCTGGGGAGACCCAGTACTTC. Protein sequence: CASSLRLAGETQYF.

The J gene is TRBJ1-6, the V gene TRBV28, with unresolved D. The CDR3 is 15 residues long. V lost 6 bases and J 3 bases, leaving 12 bases between the germline ends. The germline V gene encodes CDR1 MDHEN and CDR2 SYDVKM. CDR3 sequence reads: CASSTDQNYNSPLHF. The CDR3 nucleotides read TGTGCCAGCAGCACCGATCAGAACTATAATTCACCCCTCCACTTT.

This clone was counted a few times. The genes are TRBV28 and TRBJ1-3, with 8 bases aligning to TRBD1. The length of the CDR3 is 16 residues. Germline V CDR1 and CDR2: MDHEN, SYDVKM. The junction had 5 bases not matched to a gene; V was cut back by 3 bases and J by 1 base. The CDR3 region is CASSFNRGFSGNTIYF. The CDR3 DNA is TGTGCCAGCAGTTTCAACAGGGGGTTTTCTGGAAACACCATATATTTT. Full variable domain (missing parts from reference TRBV28 and TRBJ1-3): DVKVTQSSRYLVKRTGEKVFLECVQDMDHENMFWYRQDPGLGLRLIYFSYDVKMKEKGDIPEGYSVSREKKERFSLILESASTNQTSMYLCASSFNRGFSGNTIYFGEGSWLTVV.